This T cell receptor beta chain was observed in a study of T cell changes during pregnancy in multiple sclerosis. Produced via immunoSEQ multiplex PCR; TCRdb's table is partial and in-frame only. Among tens of thousands of clones, around 94% were seen once, and the ten largest hold more than 0.45%. This sample comprised peripheral blood, obtained in the third trimester of pregnancy. The sequence derives from a female donor with multiple sclerosis, enrolled in a pregnancy study.

CDR3 nucleotides: TGTGCCAGCAGTCTATTCGGACAGACCCCCGGCGAGCAGTACTTC. Its protein is CASSLFGQTPGEQYF. J is TRBJ2-7 and V is TRBV6-6, with D possibly TRBD1 on 6 matching bases. The CDR3 has 15 amino acids. Germline V lookup: CDR1 MNHNY, CDR2 SVGAGI (reference sequence). The V gene lost 5 bases and the J gene lost 6 bases, with 20 bases spanning the gap.